The following is a T cell receptor (beta chain) sequence with its context. Antigen: not known. The sample is drawn from a study of OX40 agonist ivuxolimab in advanced cancers. Study-wide context: Patients were treated with ivuxolimab, an agonistic anti-OX40 (CD134) antibody.

Findings and limits, study-wide: The CD4+ and CD8+ T cells in the blood had expanded clonally by week 6 at 0.1 to 3.0 mg/kg. More expanded clones were seen, on average, in CD8+ T cells than in CD4+.

Generated by immunoSEQ multiplex PCR, the TCRdb table keeps only in-frame clones and is missing some. The sample has under 85,000 clones, roughly 92% seen once. The sample in question was CD4+ or CD8+ T cells sorted from blood, obtained in a trial of the OX40 agonist ivuxolimab. The sequence was obtained from an adult with an advanced solid tumor such as melanoma, head and neck, liver or kidney cancer.

CDR3 coding DNA: TGTGCCAGCAGCAATCGGGGGCCCGGGCACTATGGCTACACCTTC. Translation gives CASSNRGPGHYGYTF. The chain has TRBV21-1 and TRBJ1-2. TRBV21-1 is flagged as a pseudogene. The CDR3 has 15 amino acids.